Each of the 15 T cell receptor beta chains below was sequenced from the same sample in a study of blood T cells in healthy people across ages. A second about 6 to 12 cycle PCR used barcoded and J-beta primers. TCRdb used MiXCR to reprocess the 5' RACE reads, holding one entry per CDR3 protein. Among about 1.8 million distinct CDR3 sequences, about 50% were seen once, and the ten largest hold approximately 2.1%. What was sequenced was blood. The source of these receptors is a woman aged 35 to 49 in good health.

V usage is TRBV7-9 and J usage is TRBJ2-7, with D tentatively TRBD1 or TRBD2 (5 bases each). The V and J ends lost 6 bases and 0 bases respectively, with 18 bases between them. Germline V gene data show CDR1 as SEHNR and CDR2 as FQNEAQ (reference sequence). The CDR3 has 16 residues. The CDR3 nucleotides are TGTGCCAGCAGTTTAACCGGGACCCAGAGCTCCTACGAGCAGTACTTC. This translates into CASSLTGTQSSYEQYF.

V gene TRBV18 combines with J gene TRBJ1-2; the D gene is possibly TRBD1 (5 bases). The CDR3 runs to 17 residues. Germline values: CDR1 KGHSH, CDR2 LQKENI. Trimming removed 3 bases at V and 2 bases at J, with 19 bases between. CDR3 nucleotides: TGTGCCAGCTCACCGAGGACGAAGGGTGGGGGGAACTATGGCTACACCTTC. Translation gives CASSPRTKGGGNYGYTF. The variable domain in full, completed from reference TRBV18 and TRBJ1-2, reads NAGVMQNPRHLVRRRGQEARLRCSPMKGHSHVYWYRQLPEEGLKFMVYLQKENIIDESGMPKERFSAEFPKEGPSILRIQQVVRGDSAAYFCASSPRTKGGGNYGYTFGSGTRLTVV.

The gene calls are TRBV20-1 and TRBJ2-1; possible D gene TRBD2, 6 bases. Near its end, the DNA agrees better with TRBJ2-7, so the J call may be wrong. Per germline, CDR1 DFQATT and CDR2 SNEGSKA (reference sequence). The CDR3 covers 16 residues. In DNA form, the CDR3 reads TGCAGTGCTAGAGATCTGGGCGGCGGGACCTACAATGAGCAGTACTTC. Protein product: CSARDLGGGTYNEQYF.

The rearrangement uses TRBV7-9 and TRBJ2-7, with D perhaps matching TRBD1 or TRBD2 (5 bases each). The J call may be mistaken, given a closer DNA end match to TRBJ2-5. Germline V gene lookup returns CDR1 SEHNR and CDR2 FQNEAQ (reference sequence). The CDR3 loop spans 15 amino acids. The CDR3: CASSLVRDPRETQYF. DNA of the CDR3: TGTGCCAGCAGCTTAGTAAGGGACCCCCGGGAGACCCAGTACTTC.

The chain is built from TRBV3-1 and TRBJ1-2; perhaps TRBD1 as D (6 bases). Germline CDR1 and CDR2: LGHDT and YNNKEL (reference sequence). The length of the CDR3 is 20 residues. The V gene lost 4 bases and the J gene lost 4 bases, with 31 bases spanning the gap. This CDR3 is CASSLSRFGPSGASTYGYTF. CDR3 nucleotides: TGTGCCAGCAGCCTCTCCCGGTTTGGTCCCTCGGGGGCCTCTACCTATGGCTACACCTTC.

The V gene is TRBV6-2 or TRBV6-3, the J gene TRBJ2-1; D remains unclear. Germline CDR1 and CDR2: MNHEY and SVGEGT. This CDR3 comprises 12 residues. V was pared by 6 bases and J by 8 bases, with 11 bases between. The DNA of the CDR3 is TGTGCCAGCAGCCTCTCGGAGTATGAGCAGTTCTTC. Amino acids: CASSLSEYEQFF.

CDR3 loop: CASNRGAYEQFF. CDR3 nucleotide sequence: TGTGCCAGCAACAGGGGAGCCTACGAGCAGTTCTTC. The chain recombines TRBV28 with TRBJ2-1; TRBD1 matches at 7 bases. The CDR3 length is 12 residues. J was trimmed by 10 bases and V by 7 bases; bases with no gene match: 7. Germline V gene lookup returns CDR1 MDHEN and CDR2 SYDVKM.

This chain uses TRBV7-2 with TRBJ2-1; 11 nucleotides match TRBD2. V gave up 0 bases and J gave up 7 bases; unmatched junction bases: 8. The CDR3 runs 17 residues. Germline CDR1 is SGHTA and CDR2 is FQGNSA. CDR3 bases: TGTGCCAGCAGCTTAGCGCAATTTAGCGGGGGGGCAAATGAGCAGTTCTTC. Its protein product is CASSLAQFSGGANEQFF. The full variable domain, in which reference TRBV7-2 and TRBJ2-1 provide the parts outside the CDR3, is GAGVSQSPSNKVTEKGKDVELRCDPISGHTALYWYRQSLGQGLEFLIYFQGNSAPDKSGLPSDRFSAERTGGSVSTLTIQRTQQEDSAVYLCASSLAQFSGGANEQFFGPGTRLTVL.

This clonotype was observed a few times. V gene TRBV7-9 combines with J gene TRBJ2-7; D not certain. The CDR3 length is 14 residues. The germline V gene has CDR1 SEHNR and CDR2 FQNEAQ (reference sequence). Trimming cost V 3 bases and J 2 bases, with 11 bases left between them. CDR3 sequence (DNA): TGTGCCAGCAGCTTTTCTGGAGCAACCTACGAGCAGTACTTC. It is translated as CASSFSGATYEQYF.

This clonotype appeared a few times. This sequence joins TRBV20-1 and TRBJ2-7; TRBD2 matches 11 bases. J lost 7 bases, V lost 3 bases, and 8 bases had no gene match. This CDR3 comprises 14 residues. Looked up from germline, CDR1 is DFQATT and CDR2 is SNEGSKA (reference sequence). The CDR3 DNA is TGCAGTGCTAGTCGACTAGCGGGATCCGGGGAGCAGTACTTC. Its protein product is CSASRLAGSGEQYF.

This chain links TRBV29-1 with TRBJ2-3, with D perhaps TRBD2 (7 bases). The ends were cut back, 4 bases at V and 5 bases at J, with 13 bases in the middle. The CDR3 covers 13 residues. Germline values: CDR1 SQVTM, CDR2 ANQGSEA. DNA for the CDR3: TGCAGCGTTGTGGCGGGGGCAGTAGATACGCAGTATTTT. This encodes CSVVAGAVDTQYF.

The chain couples TRBV10-1 to TRBJ2-7; D is possibly TRBD1 or TRBD2 (5 bases each). From germline, CDR1 is WNHNN and CDR2 SYGVQD (reference sequence). V gave up 4 bases and J gave up 0 bases, with 16 bases separating them. CDR3 length: 16 amino acids. CDR3 loop: CASSGRVRGHSYEQYF. The CDR3 DNA reads TGCGCCAGCAGTGGCAGGGTCCGGGGTCACTCCTACGAGCAGTACTTC.

V and J are TRBV5-4 and TRBJ2-3; 8 positions agree with TRBD2. CDR1 and CDR2 (germline): SGHNT, YYREEE (reference sequence). Losses at the gene ends were 4 bases for V and 1 base for J; bases not matched to a gene: 5. The CDR3 is 15 amino acids. CDR3 residues: CASSIQTSGTDTQYF. CDR3 sequence (DNA): TGTGCCAGCAGCATACAGACTAGCGGCACAGATACGCAGTATTTT.

The table lists this clonotype with a few counts. For the CDR3, the DNA is TGTGCCAGCAGTTTTGCCAATAACCAAGAGACCCAGTACTTC. Its translation: CASSFANNQETQYF. The chain recombines TRBV12-3 or TRBV12-4 with TRBJ2-5; D call uncertain. This CDR3 spans 14 amino acids. The ends were cut back, 3 bases at V and 0 bases at J, with 8 bases in the middle.

This chain links TRBV6-2 or TRBV6-3 with TRBJ2-1; D may be TRBD1 (6 bases). CDR3 length: 14 amino acids. Trimming left V 6 bases short and J 7 bases short, with 16 bases between. Germline CDR1 MNHEY, CDR2 SVGEGT. In nucleotides, the CDR3 is TGTGCCAGCAGCAACGCAGGGACAAGGAATGAGCAGTTCTTC. Translating gives CASSNAGTRNEQFF.